This TCR beta chain was obtained from a study of tumor-infiltrating lymphocytes in localized non-small cell lung cancer. The CDR3 spans 19 residues. The V gene's germline CDR1 is SGHTA and CDR2 FQGNSA. V was clipped by 4 bases and J by 0 bases, with 22 bases between them. Data came from immunoSEQ multiplex PCR; TCRdb stores just in-frame clones and leaves some out. Here the sample spans approximately 8,000 clones, 65% to 80% being singletons. The sample comprised lung tumor tissue. The rearrangement uses TRBV7-2 and TRBJ2-1; possible D gene TRBD2, 5 bases. The clonotype was recovered from a human donor with non-small cell lung cancer. The CDR3 DNA follows: TGTGCCAGCAGCTACAGATTGGGGTCGGGAACCCCCTCCTACAATGAGCAGTTCTTC. Amino acids: CASSYRLGSGTPSYNEQFF.